Described below is a single TCR beta chain sequence and its context. Original methodology: Amplification from reference gene primers served as the basis for estimated nucleated cell counts. This table comes from immunoSEQ multiplex PCR, and its TCRdb copy is limited to in-frame clones, with some not included. The V and J calls and the clone size are those of that table, but D and trimming were determined from the DNA. The top ten hold 10% to 15% of the sample, which has 100,000 or so clones, roughly 86% seen once. The data were taken from a study of blood T cell repertoires in COVID-19. At the level of the study: COVID-19 samples collected from the United States, Italy and Spain covered acute and convalescent phases. PBMCs, B-cell-depleted T cells, or T cells were the source of the cDNA or gDNA that made up the material.

Per the germline V gene, CDR1 is MNHEY and CDR2 is SMNVEV (reference sequence). Between the trimmed V and J ends, which lost 3 bases and 2 bases, there was a span of 13 bases. The CDR3 runs to 16 residues. The clonotype comes from an older woman in a cohort sampled during active or convalescent COVID-19. What was sequenced was peripheral blood. The chain combines TRBV27 with TRBJ2-2, with D maybe TRBD2 (5 bases). CDR3 protein: CASSLSGFLNTGELFF. The CDR3 region has the DNA TGTGCCAGCAGTTTGTCGGGGTTCCTCAACACCGGGGAGCTGTTTTTT.